These 7 T cell receptor beta chains came from one sample sequenced in a study of OX40 agonist ivuxolimab in advanced cancers. Sequencing was performed with immunoSEQ multiplex PCR; in TCRdb, only in-frame clones are kept and a portion is missing. The sample records 20,000 to 25,000 clones, approximately 86% being singletons. Sample: CD4+ or CD8+ T cells sorted from blood, taken in a trial of the OX40 agonist ivuxolimab. These receptors all come from an adult with an advanced solid tumor such as melanoma, head and neck, liver or kidney cancer.

This clone was detected ten times or more. The chain recombines TRBV4-2 with TRBJ2-3, with 10 bases lining up with TRBD2. This CDR3 is 16 amino acids long. With 2 bases clipped from V and 2 bases from J, the junction kept 4 bases outside the gene matches. Germline loops: CDR1 LGHNA, CDR2 YNFKEQ. CDR3 nucleotides: TGTGCCAGCAGCCAAAAAGCGGGGGGGGCCACAGATACGCAGTATTTT. This codes for CASSQKAGGATDTQYF.

The J gene is TRBJ1-4, the V gene TRBV19; TRBD1 might be the D (6 bases). Germline values: CDR1 LNHDA, CDR2 SQIVND (reference sequence). V dropped 5 bases and J dropped 3 bases, with 13 bases sitting between them. The CDR3 is 15 residues long. The CDR3 DNA is TGTGCCAGTAGTGCTACACAGGGATCTAATGAAAAACTGTTTTTT. This translates into CASSATQGSNEKLFF.

The rearrangement joins TRBV25-1 to TRBJ1-6; no clear D. Germline V CDR1 and CDR2: MGHDK, SYGVNS. V lost 0 bases and J 7 bases, leaving 16 bases between the germline ends. This CDR3 comprises 17 residues. The CDR3 coding sequence is TGTGCCAGCAGTGAATACGATCCGCGGGCGAACAATTCACCCCTCCACTTT. Translated, it gives CASSEYDPRANNSPLHF.

The V gene is TRBV2, the J gene TRBJ2-1; 8 positions agree with TRBD2. The germline gives CDR1 SNHLY, CDR2 FYNNEI. V was pared by 2 bases and J by 1 base, with 1 base of the junction left unmatched. The CDR3 consists of 15 residues. The CDR3 DNA reads TGTGCCAGCAGTGAAAGCGGGAGTTCCTACAATGAGCAGTTCTTC. Amino acid sequence: CASSESGSSYNEQFF.

In this sample, this clone turned up a few times. The chain joins TRBV29-1 to TRBJ1-2; D gene uncertain. The CDR3 consists of 11 residues. V was shortened by 4 bases and J by 8 bases, with 11 bases between the two germline ends. The germline V gene has CDR1 SQVTM and CDR2 ANQGSEA. The CDR3 bases are TGCAGCGTTGGCGCGATGGAAGGCTACACCTTC. It yields the protein CSVGAMEGYTF.

This chain links TRBV29-1 with TRBJ2-1; the match to TRBD2 covers 9 bases. V lost 7 bases to trimming and J lost 8 bases; unmatched junction nucleotides: 12. This CDR3 has 14 residues. Germline V CDR1 and CDR2: SQVTM, ANQGSEA. The chain's CDR3 is CSGLTSGGPDEQFF. CDR3 DNA sequence: TGCAGCGGCCTGACTAGCGGAGGTCCAGATGAGCAGTTCTTC.

The V and J genes are TRBV27 and TRBJ1-2; TRBD1 aligns across 7 bases. The CDR3 has 16 residues. The germline CDR1 and CDR2 sequences are MNHEY and SMNVEV (reference sequence). With 5 bases clipped from V and 2 bases from J, the junction kept 11 bases outside the gene matches. The CDR3, as DNA: TGTGCCAGCAGTCCCCTCCGACAGGGCGAGAACTATGGCTACACCTTC. Amino acids: CASSPLRQGENYGYTF.